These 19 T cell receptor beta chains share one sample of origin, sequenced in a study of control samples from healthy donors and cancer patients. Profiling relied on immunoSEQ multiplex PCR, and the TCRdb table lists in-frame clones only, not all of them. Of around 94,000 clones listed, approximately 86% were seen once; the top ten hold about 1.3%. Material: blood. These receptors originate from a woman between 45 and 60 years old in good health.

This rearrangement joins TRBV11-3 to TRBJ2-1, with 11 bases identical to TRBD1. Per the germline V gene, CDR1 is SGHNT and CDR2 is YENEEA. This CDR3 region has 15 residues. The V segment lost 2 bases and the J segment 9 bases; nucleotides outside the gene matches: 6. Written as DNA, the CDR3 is TGTGCCAGCAGCTTATCTTTAGGGACAGGGGGTGAGCAGTTCTTC. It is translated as CASSLSLGTGGEQFF. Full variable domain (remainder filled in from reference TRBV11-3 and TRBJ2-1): EAGVVQSPRYKIIEKKQPVAFWCNPISGHNTLYWYLQNLGQGPELLIRYENEEAVDDSQLPKDRFSAERLKGVDSTLKIQPAELGDSAVYLCASSLSLGTGGEQFFGPGTRLTVL.

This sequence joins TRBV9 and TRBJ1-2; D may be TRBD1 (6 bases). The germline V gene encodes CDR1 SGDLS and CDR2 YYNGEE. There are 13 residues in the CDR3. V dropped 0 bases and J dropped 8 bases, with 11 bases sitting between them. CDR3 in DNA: TGTGCCAGCAGCGTAGCGTCGGGGGCAGGCTACACCTTC. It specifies CASSVASGAGYTF. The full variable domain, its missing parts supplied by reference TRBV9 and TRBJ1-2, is DSGVTQTPKHLITATGQRVTLRCSPRSGDLSVYWYQQSLDQGLQFLIQYYNGEERAKGNILERFSAQQFPDLHSELNLSSLELGDSALYFCASSVASGAGYTFGSGTRLTVV.

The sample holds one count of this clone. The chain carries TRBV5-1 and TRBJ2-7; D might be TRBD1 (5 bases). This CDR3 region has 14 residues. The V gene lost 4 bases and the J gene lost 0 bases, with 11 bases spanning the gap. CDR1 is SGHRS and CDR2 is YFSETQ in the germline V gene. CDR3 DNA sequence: TGCGCCAGCAGCAAACAGGAACCCTCCTACGAGCAGTACTTC. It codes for CASSKQEPSYEQYF.

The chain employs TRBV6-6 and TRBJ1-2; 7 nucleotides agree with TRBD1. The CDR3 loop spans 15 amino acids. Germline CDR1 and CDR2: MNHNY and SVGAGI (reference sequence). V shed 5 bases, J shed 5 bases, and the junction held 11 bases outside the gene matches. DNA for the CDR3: TGTGCCAGCAGTCGAGATACCGGGACAGATTATGGCTACACCTTC. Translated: CASSRDTGTDYGYTF.

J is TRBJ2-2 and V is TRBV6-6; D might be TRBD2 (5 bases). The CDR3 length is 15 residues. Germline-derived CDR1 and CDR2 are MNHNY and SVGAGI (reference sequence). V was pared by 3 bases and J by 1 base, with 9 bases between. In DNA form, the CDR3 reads TGTGCCAGCAGTTATGAGGGCAGGAACACCGGGGAGCTGTTTTTT. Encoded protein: CASSYEGRNTGELFF.

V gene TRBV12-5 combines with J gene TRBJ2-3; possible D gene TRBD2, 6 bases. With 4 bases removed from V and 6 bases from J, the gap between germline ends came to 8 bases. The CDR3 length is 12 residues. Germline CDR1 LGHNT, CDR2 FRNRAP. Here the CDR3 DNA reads TGTGCTAGTGGTTGGGGGGAGGATACGCAGTATTTT. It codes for CASGWGEDTQYF.

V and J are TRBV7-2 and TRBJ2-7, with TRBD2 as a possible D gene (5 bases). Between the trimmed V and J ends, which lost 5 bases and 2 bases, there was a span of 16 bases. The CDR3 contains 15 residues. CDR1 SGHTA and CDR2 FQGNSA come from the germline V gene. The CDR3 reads CASSPRIGSPYEQYF. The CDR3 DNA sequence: TGTGCCAGCAGCCCCAGAATAGGGAGCCCCTACGAGCAGTACTTC.

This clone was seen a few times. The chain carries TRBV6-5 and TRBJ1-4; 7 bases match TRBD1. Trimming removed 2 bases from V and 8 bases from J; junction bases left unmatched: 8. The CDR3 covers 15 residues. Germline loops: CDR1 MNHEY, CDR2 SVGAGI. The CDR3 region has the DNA TGTGCCAGCAGTTACCGACAGGGACATAGAGAAAAACTGTTTTTT. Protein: CASSYRQGHREKLFF.

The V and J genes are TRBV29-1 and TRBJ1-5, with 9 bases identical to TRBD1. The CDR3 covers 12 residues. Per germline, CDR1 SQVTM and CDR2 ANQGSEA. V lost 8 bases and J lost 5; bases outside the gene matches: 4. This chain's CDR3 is CSFRDRDQPQHF. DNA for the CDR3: TGCAGCTTCCGGGACAGGGATCAGCCCCAGCATTTT. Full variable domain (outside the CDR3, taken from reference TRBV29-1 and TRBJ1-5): SAVISQKPSRDICQRGTSLTIQCQVDSQVTMMFWYRQQPGQSLTLIATANQGSEATYESGFVIDKFPISRPNLTFSTLTVSNMSPEDSSIYLCSFRDRDQPQHFGDGTRLSIL.

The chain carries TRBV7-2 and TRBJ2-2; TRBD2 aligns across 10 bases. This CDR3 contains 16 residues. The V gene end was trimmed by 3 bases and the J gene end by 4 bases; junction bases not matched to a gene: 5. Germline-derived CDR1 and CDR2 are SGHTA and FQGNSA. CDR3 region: CASSFGLAEVTGELFF. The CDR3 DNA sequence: TGTGCCAGCAGCTTCGGACTAGCGGAAGTCACCGGGGAGCTGTTTTTT.

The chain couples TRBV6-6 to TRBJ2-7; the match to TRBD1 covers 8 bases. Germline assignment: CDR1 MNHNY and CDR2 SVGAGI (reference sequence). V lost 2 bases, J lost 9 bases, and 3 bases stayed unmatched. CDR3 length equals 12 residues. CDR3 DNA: TGTGCCAGCAGTTACCAGGGGGCGCGGCAGTACTTC. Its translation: CASSYQGARQYF.

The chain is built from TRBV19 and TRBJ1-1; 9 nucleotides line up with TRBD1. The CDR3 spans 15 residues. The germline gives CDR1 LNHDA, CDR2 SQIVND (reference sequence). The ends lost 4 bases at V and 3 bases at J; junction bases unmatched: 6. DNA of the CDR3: TGTGCCAGTAGTAGGGGGACAGGGACCTACACTGAAGCTTTCTTT. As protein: CASSRGTGTYTEAFF. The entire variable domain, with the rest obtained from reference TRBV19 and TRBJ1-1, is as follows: DGGITQSPKYLFRKEGQNVTLSCEQNLNHDAMYWYRQDPGQGLRLIYYSQIVNDFQKGDIAEGYSVSREKKESFPLTVTSAQKNPTAFYLCASSRGTGTYTEAFFGQGTRLTVV.

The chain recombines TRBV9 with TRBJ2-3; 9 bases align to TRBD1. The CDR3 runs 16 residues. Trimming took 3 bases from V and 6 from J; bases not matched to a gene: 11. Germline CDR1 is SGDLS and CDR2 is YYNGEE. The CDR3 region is CASSGQGVGGFDTQYF. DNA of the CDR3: TGTGCCAGCAGCGGACAGGGGGTTGGGGGATTCGATACGCAGTATTTT. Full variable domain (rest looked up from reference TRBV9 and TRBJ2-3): DSGVTQTPKHLITATGQRVTLRCSPRSGDLSVYWYQQSLDQGLQFLIQYYNGEERAKGNILERFSAQQFPDLHSELNLSSLELGDSALYFCASSGQGVGGFDTQYFGPGTRLTVL.

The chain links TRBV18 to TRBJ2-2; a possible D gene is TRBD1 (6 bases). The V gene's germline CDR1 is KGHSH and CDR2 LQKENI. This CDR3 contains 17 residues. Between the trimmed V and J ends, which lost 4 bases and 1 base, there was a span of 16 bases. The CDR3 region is CASSLKREQGNTGELFF. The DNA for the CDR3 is TGTGCCAGCTCACTAAAAAGAGAACAGGGGAACACCGGGGAGCTGTTTTTT.

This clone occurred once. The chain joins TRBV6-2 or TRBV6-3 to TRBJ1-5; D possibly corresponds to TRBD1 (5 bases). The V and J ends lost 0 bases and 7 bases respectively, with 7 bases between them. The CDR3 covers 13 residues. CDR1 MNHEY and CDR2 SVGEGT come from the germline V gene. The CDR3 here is CASSYSRGQPQHF. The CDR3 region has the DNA TGTGCCAGCAGTTACTCCCGGGGGCAGCCCCAGCATTTT.

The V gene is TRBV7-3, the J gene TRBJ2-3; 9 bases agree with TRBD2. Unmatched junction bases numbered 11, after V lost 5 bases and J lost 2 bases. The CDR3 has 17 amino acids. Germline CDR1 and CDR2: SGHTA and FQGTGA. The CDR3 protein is CASSKTVSGGNTDTQYF. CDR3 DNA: TGTGCCAGCAGCAAAACTGTTAGCGGGGGAAACACAGATACGCAGTATTTT.

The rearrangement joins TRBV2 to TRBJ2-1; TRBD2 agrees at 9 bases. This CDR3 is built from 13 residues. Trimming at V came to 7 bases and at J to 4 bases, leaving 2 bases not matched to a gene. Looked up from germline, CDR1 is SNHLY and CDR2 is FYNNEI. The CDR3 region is CASTSGVYNEQFF. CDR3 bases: TGTGCCAGCACTAGCGGGGTATACAATGAGCAGTTCTTC.

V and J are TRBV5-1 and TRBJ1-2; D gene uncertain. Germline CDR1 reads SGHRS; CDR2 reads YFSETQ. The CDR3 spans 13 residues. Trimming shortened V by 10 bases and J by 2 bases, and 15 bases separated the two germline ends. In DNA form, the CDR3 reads TGCGCCTCGTCGCAGCCCCCCAACTATGGCTACACCTTC. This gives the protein CASSQPPNYGYTF. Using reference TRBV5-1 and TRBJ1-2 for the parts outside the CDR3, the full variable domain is KAGVTQTPRYLIKTRGQQVTLSCSPISGHRSVSWYQQTPGQGLQFLFEYFSETQRNKGNFPGRFSGRQFSNSRSEMNVSTLELGDSALYLCASSQPPNYGYTFGSGTRLTVV.

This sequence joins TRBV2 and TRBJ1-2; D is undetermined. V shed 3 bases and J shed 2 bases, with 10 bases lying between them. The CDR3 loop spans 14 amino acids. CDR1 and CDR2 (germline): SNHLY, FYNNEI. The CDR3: CASSDSRVNYGYTF. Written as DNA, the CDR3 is TGTGCCAGCAGTGATTCACGGGTAAACTATGGCTACACCTTC.